This entry is about one T cell receptor beta chain. Methods used by the authors: Using reference gene primer amplification, nucleated cell counts were estimated. Sequencing was performed with immunoSEQ multiplex PCR; in TCRdb, only in-frame clones are kept and a portion is missing. That table is the source of V, J and clone size, and D and trimming were worked out from the DNA. The table lists about 220,000 clones, roughly 85% of them singletons. These data originate in a study of blood T cell repertoires in COVID-19. Background on the study: The analysed material was cDNA or gDNA that came from T cells, B-cell-depleted T cells, or PBMCs.

The CDR3 has 13 residues. V lost 5 bases to trimming and J lost 2 bases, with 10 bases between them. CDR1 and CDR2 (germline): SGHAT, FQNNGV. Participants were aged 18 to 89 years, lived in under 30 US areas, and enrolled virtually. Cohort allocation depended upon clinical history that participants reported. Sequencing was performed on PBMCs or T cells enriched from blood (not recorded which). This chain joins TRBV11-2 and TRBJ2-7; no reliable D call. The TCR was taken from a woman aged 40 to 49 with acute COVID-19. CDR3 DNA: TGTGCCAGCAGCCCAGGCATGACCTACGAGCAGTACGTC. This translates into CASSPGMTYEQYV.